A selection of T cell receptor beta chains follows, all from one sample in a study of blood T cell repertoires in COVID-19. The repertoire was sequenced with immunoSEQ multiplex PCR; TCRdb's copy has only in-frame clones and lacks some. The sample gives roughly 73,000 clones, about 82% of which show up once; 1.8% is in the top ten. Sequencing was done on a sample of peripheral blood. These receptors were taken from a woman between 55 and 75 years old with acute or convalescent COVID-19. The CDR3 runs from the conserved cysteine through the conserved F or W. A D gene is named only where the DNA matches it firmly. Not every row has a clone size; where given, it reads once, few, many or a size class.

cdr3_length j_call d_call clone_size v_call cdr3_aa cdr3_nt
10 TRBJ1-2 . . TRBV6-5 CASSLGFYTF TGTGCCAGCAGCCTAGGCTTCTACACCTTC
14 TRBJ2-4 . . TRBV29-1 CSVEDMRDKNIQYF TGCAGCGTTGAAGACATGCGGGATAAAAACATTCAGTACTTC
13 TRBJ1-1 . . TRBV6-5 CASTRHPNTEAFF TGTGCCAGCACCAGACACCCGAACACTGAAGCTTTCTTT
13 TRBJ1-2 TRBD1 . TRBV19 CASSIEGARGYTF TGTGCCAGTAGTATTGAGGGGGCGCGAGGCTACACCTTC
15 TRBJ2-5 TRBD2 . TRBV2 CASSVGLAGGETQYF TGTGCCAGCAGTGTGGGACTAGCGGGGGGGGAGACCCAGTACTTC
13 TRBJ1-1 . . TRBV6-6 CASRRNAGEEAFF TGTGCCAGCAGACGTAACGCGGGGGAAGAGGCTTTCTTT
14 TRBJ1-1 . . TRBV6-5 CASSYSEGHTEAFF TGTGCCAGCAGTTACTCGGAGGGTCACACTGAAGCTTTCTTT
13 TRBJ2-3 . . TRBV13 CASSLSAPDTQYF TGTGCCAGCAGCTTGAGCGCCCCAGATACGCAGTATTTT
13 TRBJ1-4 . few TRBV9 CASTGQGHEKLFF TGTGCCAGCACGGGTCAGGGGCATGAAAAACTGTTTTTT
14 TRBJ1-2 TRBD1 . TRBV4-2 CASSLGDRGYGYTF TGTGCCAGCAGCCTCGGCGACAGGGGCTATGGCTACACCTTC
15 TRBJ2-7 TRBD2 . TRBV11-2 CASRDPSGSLGEQYF TGTGCCAGCAGGGACCCTAGCGGGAGTTTGGGCGAGCAGTACTTC
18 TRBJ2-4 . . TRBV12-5 CASGPKEEVGSAKNIQYF TGTGCTAGTGGCCCAAAAGAGGAAGTCGGAAGCGCGAAAAACATTCAGTACTTC
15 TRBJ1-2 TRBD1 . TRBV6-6 CASSYGQGSFYGYTF TGTGCCAGCAGTTACGGACAGGGCTCTTTCTATGGCTACACCTTC
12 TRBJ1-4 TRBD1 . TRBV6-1 CASRDRGEKLFF TGTGCCAGCCGGGACAGGGGAGAAAAACTGTTTTTT
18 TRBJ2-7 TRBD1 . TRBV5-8 CASRRDRGTAGSSYEQYF TGTGCCAGCAGACGGGACAGGGGTACAGCGGGGAGCTCCTACGAGCAGTACTTC
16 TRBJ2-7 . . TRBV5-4 CASSLEGGGPSYEQYF TGTGCCAGCAGCTTGGAGGGGGGGGGTCCCTCCTACGAGCAGTACTTC
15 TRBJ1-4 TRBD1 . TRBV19 CASSPRQGANEKLFF TGTGCCAGTAGTCCTCGACAGGGGGCTAATGAAAAACTGTTTTTT
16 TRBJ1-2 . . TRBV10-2 CASSDPIRGADYGYTF TGCGCCAGCAGTGACCCCATCCGGGGAGCCGACTATGGCTACACCTTC
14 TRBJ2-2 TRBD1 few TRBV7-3 CASSQGQFTGELFF TGTGCCAGCAGCCAGGGACAGTTTACCGGGGAGCTGTTTTTT
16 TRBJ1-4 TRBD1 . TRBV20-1 CSASPGQGITNEKLFF TGCAGTGCGAGTCCGGGACAGGGTATAACGAACGAAAAACTGTTTTTT
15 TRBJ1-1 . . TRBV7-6 CASSLVEGWRTEAFF TGTGCCAGCAGCTTAGTTGAGGGCTGGAGGACTGAAGCTTTCTTT
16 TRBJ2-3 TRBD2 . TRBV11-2 CASSSQTSAYTDTQYF TGTGCCAGCAGCTCCCAGACTAGCGCCTACACAGATACGCAGTATTTT
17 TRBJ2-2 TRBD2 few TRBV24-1 CATRTSGRGRVSGELFF TGTGCCACCAGGACTAGCGGGAGAGGACGCGTCTCCGGGGAGCTGTTTTTT
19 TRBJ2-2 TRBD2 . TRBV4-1 CASSFRLAGGGTSTGELFF TGCGCCAGCAGCTTCCGCCTAGCGGGAGGGGGGACGAGCACCGGGGAGCTGTTTTTT
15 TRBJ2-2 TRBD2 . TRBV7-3 CASSLGLAIHRELFF TGTGCCAGCAGCTTAGGACTAGCGATACACCGGGAGCTGTTTTTT
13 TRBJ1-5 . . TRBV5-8 CASAGTQDQPQHF TGTGCCAGCGCAGGGACTCAAGATCAGCCCCAGCATTTT
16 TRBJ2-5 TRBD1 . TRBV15 CATSRVRQGPQETQYF TGTGCCACCAGCAGAGTAAGACAGGGGCCACAAGAGACCCAGTACTTC
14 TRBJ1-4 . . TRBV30 CAWSVGGGNEKLFF TGTGCCTGGAGTGTAGGGGGAGGGAATGAAAAACTGTTTTTT
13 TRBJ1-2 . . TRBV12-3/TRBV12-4 CASSLGGFYGYTF TGTGCCAGCAGTTTAGGAGGGTTCTATGGCTACACCTTC
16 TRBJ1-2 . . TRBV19 CASSISSGRVNYGYTF TGTGCCAGTAGTATCAGTTCAGGGCGAGTTAACTATGGCTACACCTTC
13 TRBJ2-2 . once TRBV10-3 CAISGGLGGELFF TGTGCCATCAGTGGAGGGTTAGGCGGGGAGCTGTTTTTT
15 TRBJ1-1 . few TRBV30 CASQRRGLMNTEAFF TGTGCCTCGCAAAGGCGGGGACTGATGAACACTGAAGCTTTCTTT
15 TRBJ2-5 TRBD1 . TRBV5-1 CASNSGTGRQETQYF TGCGCCAGCAACTCCGGGACAGGGAGGCAAGAGACCCAGTACTTC
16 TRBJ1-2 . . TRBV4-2 CASSQDSEQGIYGYTF TGTGCCAGCAGCCAAGATAGTGAACAGGGCATCTATGGCTACACCTTC
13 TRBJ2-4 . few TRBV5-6 CASSFTGSDIQYF TGTGCCAGCAGCTTTACGGGGTCCGACATTCAGTACTTC
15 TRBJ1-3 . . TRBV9 CASSVVGGSGNTIYF TGTGCCAGCAGCGTAGTTGGAGGCTCTGGAAACACCATATATTTT
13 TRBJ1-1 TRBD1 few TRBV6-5 CASRDRAGGEAFF TGTGCCAGCAGGGACAGGGCCGGGGGTGAAGCTTTCTTT
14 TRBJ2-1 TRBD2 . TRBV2 CASMRTSNYNEQFF TGTGCCAGCATGCGGACTAGTAACTACAATGAGCAGTTCTTC
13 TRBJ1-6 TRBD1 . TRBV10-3 CAIRADRNSPLHF TGTGCCATCAGGGCGGACAGGAATTCACCCCTCCACTTT
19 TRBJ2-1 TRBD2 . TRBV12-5 CASGLSGTSGGSSYNEQFF TGTGCTAGTGGTTTAAGCGGGACTAGCGGGGGGAGCTCCTACAATGAGCAGTTCTTC